Sequencing of this T cell receptor (beta chain) was carried out in a study of regulatory T cells in long-lasting Graves disease (dated by TCRdb to about 2021). For the study in its entirety: Patients with newly diagnosed Graves' disease had been on antithyroid drugs for under 3 months. The study was conducted in China and was registered as a clinical trial. Persistent Graves' disease patients were compared with newly diagnosed Graves' disease patients by peripheral blood TCR sequencing and RNA sequencing. A total of roughly 33 samples underwent TCR sequencing: about 13 from persistent and around 20 from newly diagnosed Graves' disease patients. Summary of the overall study and its limitations: A larger number of public clonotypes was shared among persistent patients (approximately 3,000) than among newly diagnosed patients (about 990). The authors acknowledged the small sample size as a limitation that may reduce accuracy. Preferential use of TRBV28, TRBJ1-2 and TRBJ2-5 was observed in persistent disease, whereas TRBV20-1 and TRBJ2-1 were favored in newly diagnosed disease. Only the TCR beta chain was sequenced and analyzed. The study examined only peripheral blood because the primary lesion, thyroid tissue, could not be accessed. Compared with newly diagnosed patients, persistent Graves' disease patients had lower TCR Shannon entropy and fewer highly expanded clones, which suggests clonal expansion.

The sample's time point label is to be understood as: newly diagnosed GD, antithyroid drugs for less than 3 months. RNA was extracted from PBMCs in TRIzol for both TCR sequencing and RNA sequencing. The diagnosis of Graves' disease followed American Thyroid Association guidelines. Patients were recruited from an endocrinology department in Xi'an, China. Each patient gave around 9.2 milliliters of peripheral blood, collected in an EDTA anticoagulant tube. PBMCs were isolated by Ficoll Paque Plus density gradient separation without further T cell sorting. RNA quality was checked with an Agilent 2100 Bioanalyzer and agarose gel, and concentration with a NanoDrop 2000. The CDR3 goes from the cysteine to the phenylalanine over 15 residues. The only DNA kept is the CDR3, 45 bases in frame from the first base. V is cut by 0 bases and J by 2 bases, and the space between the germline ends is 12 bases. The germline V gene (reference sequence) supplies CDR1 DFQATT and CDR2 SNEGSKA.

Points on this clonotype: Its antigen target is currently unknown. Base qualities are not recorded, but no much larger clone differs from it by a single base.

The library was built by means of multiplex PCR. Sequencing took place on an Illumina HiSeq 4000. To build TCR beta libraries, CDR3 regions were amplified by Arm-PCR using iRepertoire HTBI primers. Before sequencing, the PCR products went through gel purification. Under the source paper's analysis protocol: Across samples, about 64 TRBV and approximately 15 TRBJ segments were identified and used for gene usage analysis of CDR3 amino acid clonotypes. COPE and FqMerger were used to merge the filtered high-quality paired reads into contigs. BLAST was used to align contigs to IMGT TRBV, TRBD and TRBJ reference genes, with CDR3 defined following IMGT. Clonotypes above 0.1% frequency were classified as highly expanded clones. Shannon entropy served as the measure of repertoire diversity, while the Gini coefficient captured V-J evenness. Public clonotypes were defined as clonotypes shared by more than one individual. TCRdb trimmed the raw reads at Q25, called clones with MiXCR and kept productive beta chains. Rows with one shared CDR3 protein collapse into an entry with the most common genes and DNA. These V and J calls rely on TCRdb rather than the paper's analysis. In all, the sample holds 250,000 or so distinct CDR3 sequences, and around a sixth of those were seen once. The ten largest clones add up to about 15% of the sample.

The sample was also linked to a second study, of T cells in Graves' hyperthyroidism and ophthalmopathy. Drawing on the second study: A patient counted as having stable Graves' hyperthyroidism if no progression to ophthalmopathy occurred over 18 months of follow-up. Hyperthyroidism patients were newly diagnosed, with disease duration under 2 months, and aged 18 to 65 years. Any patient with an uncontrolled infection, another autoimmune disease, pregnancy or lactation was excluded. Clinical symptoms, serum thyroxine and TRAb, thyroid ultrasound, and orbital computed tomography formed the basis for the diagnoses. For the first round of RT-PCR on the TCR CDR3, the HTBI primer set was used together with the Qiagen OneStep RT-PCR kit. Most expanded thyroid clonotypes (frequency above 0.001) were also found in blood, which suggests that blood repertoires may mirror thyroid immune responses. Ophthalmopathy was separated from stable hyperthyroidism by a 13 V-J signature model, with around 90% sensitivity and 81% to 83% specificity obtained in cross-validation and 80%/75% obtained in testing. In validation, the model predicted progression to ophthalmopathy with roughly 70% sensitivity and roughly 75% specificity, a median of approximately 6.7 months before onset. To identify distinguishing TCR V-J signatures, a discovery cohort of around 98 patients was used, comprising 43 with Graves' ophthalmopathy and roughly 60 with stable Graves' hyperthyroidism. Prospective prediction of ophthalmopathy was tested in an independent validation cohort consisting of about 20 hyperthyroidism patients and more than 15 patients who later progressed to ophthalmopathy. For training and testing, the roughly 93 patients in the discovery cohort were randomly divided in a 7:3 ratio. In addition, the study compared T-cell repertoires in thyroid tissue and in blood from roughly 6 Graves' hyperthyroidism patients. After sampling, hyperthyroidism patients received methimazole starting at 30 mg daily, and ophthalmopathy patients received high-dose intravenous methylprednisolone. Libraries were constructed in a second round of multiplex PCR, after which size selection and purification were performed. Paired-end sequencing of the libraries was performed with 100 bp reads on an Illumina HiSeq2000. SOAPnuke was used to process the raw data, removing reads that contained adapters or uncalled bases, had a mean Phred below 15, or lacked an exact match to the constant primer or identifier. High-quality paired reads were merged with COPE v1.2.5, and unique nucleotide sequences were defined as clonotypes. MiTCR v1.1 was used to align clonotypes to the IMGT TRBV, TRBD and TRBJ reference segments. The analysis included only V-J combinations with a frequency above 0.0001, which together covered more than 99% of the repertoires. A TCS score was defined as the ratio of F50 (clonal expansion) to E x V (chaos), with BLOSUM62-based TCRdist applied between CDR3 peptides within each V-J. Welch's t-statistics and random forest reduced roughly 500 V-J features to 13, which were used in a naive Bayes classifier (R e1071). Sample size was not statistically predetermined, and investigators were not blinded to group allocation. The paper describes TCR Vbeta CDR3 sequencing of 135 peripheral blood samples, made up of roughly 45 ophthalmopathy patients, 70 to 75 hyperthyroidism patients and roughly 17 progressor patients.

This receptor was identified in a woman under 40 with Graves disease. Donor details come from another sample of the same person, matched by shared clones. The sequenced sample was peripheral blood mononuclear cells (PBMCs), obtained at new diagnosis, from a patient treated with antithyroid drugs. The V and J genes are TRBV20-1 and TRBJ2-3; a weak D assignment points to TRBD2 (5 bases agree). The sequence in DNA is TGCAGTGCTAGAGATATGGAGCGGAACACAGATACGCAGTATTTT. It codes for CSARDMERNTDTQYF.